These 17 T cell receptor beta chains share one sample of origin, sequenced in a study of OX40 agonist ivuxolimab in advanced cancers. Profiling relied on immunoSEQ multiplex PCR, and the TCRdb table lists in-frame clones only, not all of them. The sample carries roughly 52,000 clones, 77% recorded once. The source material was CD4+ or CD8+ T cells sorted from blood, sampled in a trial of the OX40 agonist ivuxolimab. The receptors derive from an adult with an advanced solid tumor such as melanoma, head and neck, liver or kidney cancer.

The chain carries TRBV10-1 and TRBJ2-2; D is uncertain. Trimming left V 0 bases short and J 1 base short, with 6 bases between. CDR3 length: 15 residues. CDR1 is WNHNN, CDR2 SYGVQD, per germline (reference sequence). CDR3 loop: CASSESSLNTGELFF. CDR3 in DNA: TGCGCCAGCAGTGAGTCCAGCTTGAACACCGGGGAGCTGTTTTTT.

This chain uses TRBV10-1 with TRBJ2-1; D is perhaps TRBD2 (6 bases). Germline-derived CDR1 and CDR2 are WNHNN and SYGVQD (reference sequence). The CDR3 sequence is 14 residues long. V was cut by 3 bases and J by 5 bases, with 11 bases left in between. The CDR3 coding sequence is TGCGCCAGCAGTGAAGGCGGGGTGAACAATGAGCAGTTCTTC. It encodes CASSEGGVNNEQFF.

The V call is TRBV2, the J call TRBJ1-1; perhaps TRBD1 as D (6 bases). CDR3 size: 13 residues. The germline V and J ends were trimmed by 6 bases and 4 bases, with 12 bases remaining between them. Germline CDR1 SNHLY, CDR2 FYNNEI. CDR3 in DNA: TGTGCCAGCAGCGAACAGGGTTCCACTGAAGCTTTCTTT. This encodes CASSEQGSTEAFF.

The chain combines TRBV18 with TRBJ2-5; weak D call: TRBD1 (5 bases). The germline V gene has CDR1 KGHSH and CDR2 LQKENI. V was shortened by 2 bases and J by 4 bases, with 20 bases between the two germline ends. The CDR3 is made up of 17 amino acids. CDR3 amino acids: CASSPGPGLEAGETQYF. The DNA of the CDR3 is TGTGCCAGCTCACCAGGCCCAGGGCTAGAAGCCGGAGAGACCCAGTACTTC.

This sequence joins TRBV2 and TRBJ2-1, with a tentative D call TRBD2 (6 bases). This CDR3 comprises 13 residues. V lost 8 bases, J lost 8 bases, and 16 bases lay in between. Germline CDR1 is SNHLY and CDR2 is FYNNEI. The CDR3 sequence is CASGGVFGHEQFF. The CDR3 coding sequence is TGTGCCAGCGGAGGGGTGTTTGGCCATGAGCAGTTCTTC.

The V and J genes are TRBV6-1 and TRBJ2-1, with a weak D call TRBD2 (6 bases). The CDR3 is made up of 12 amino acids. Germline V CDR1 and CDR2: MNHNS, SASEGT. V was trimmed by 3 bases and J by 13 bases, leaving 13 bases between them. CDR3 residues: CASSEGGTDQFF. The CDR3, as DNA: TGTGCCAGCAGTGAGGGGGGTACGGACCAGTTCTTC.

V is TRBV18 and J is TRBJ2-3; D uncertain. V lost 8 bases to trimming and J lost 3 bases, with 9 bases between them. Germline loops: CDR1 KGHSH, CDR2 LQKENI. The CDR3 is 12 amino acids. The CDR3 here is CASTHLTDTQYF. The CDR3, as DNA: TGTGCCAGCACTCACCTTACAGATACGCAGTATTTT.

J is TRBJ1-1 and V is TRBV11-2; 10 nucleotides match TRBD1. The CDR3 has 15 residues. Germline loops: CDR1 SGHAT, CDR2 FQNNGV. Trimming removed 5 bases from V and 3 bases from J; junction bases left unmatched: 6. The CDR3 loop reads CASSATGGGDTEAFF. The CDR3, as DNA: TGTGCCAGCAGCGCGACAGGGGGCGGCGACACTGAAGCTTTCTTT. Full variable domain (remainder filled in from reference TRBV11-2 and TRBJ1-1): EAGVAQSPRYKIIEKRQSVAFWCNPISGHATLYWYQQILGQGPKLLIQFQNNGVVDDSQLPKDRFSAERLKGVDSTLKIQPAKLEDSAVYLCASSATGGGDTEAFFGQGTRLTVV.

The chain combines TRBV18 with TRBJ1-1; D gene ambiguous. CDR3 length: 15 residues. Trimming stripped 3 bases from V and 1 base from J, with 12 bases between. Germline CDR1 KGHSH, CDR2 LQKENI. Here the CDR3 DNA reads TGTGCCAGCTCACCCACCTTGACTGCGAACACTGAAGCTTTCTTT. Protein sequence: CASSPTLTANTEAFF.

V is TRBV5-6 and J is TRBJ1-3; TRBD1 matches at 9 bases. CDR1 is SGHDT, CDR2 YYEEEE, per germline. The CDR3 extends over 17 amino acids. V lost 4 bases and J lost 0; bases outside the gene matches: 8. In nucleotides, the CDR3 is TGTGCCAGCAGCCAACGGACAGGGGCCCTCTCTGGAAACACCATATATTTT. Translation gives CASSQRTGALSGNTIYF. Full variable domain (outside the CDR3, taken from reference TRBV5-6 and TRBJ1-3): DAGVTQSPTHLIKTRGQQVTLRCSPKSGHDTVSWYQQALGQGPQFIFQYYEEEERQRGNFPDRFSGHQFPNYSSELNVNALLLGDSALYLCASSQRTGALSGNTIYFGEGSWLTVV.

V usage is TRBV5-1 and J usage is TRBJ1-6; TRBD1 is a possible D gene (6 bases). Germline V gene data show CDR1 as SGHRS and CDR2 as YFSETQ. Trimming removed 0 bases at V and 7 bases at J, with 17 bases between. The CDR3 length is 17 residues. The CDR3, as DNA: TGCGCCAGCAGCTTGGTTGTCCCGGGACAAAGGAATTCACCCCTCCACTTT. Protein sequence: CASSLVVPGQRNSPLHF.

The rearrangement joins TRBV4-1 to TRBJ1-4; no definite D call. The CDR3 is made up of 15 amino acids. Per the germline V gene, CDR1 is MGHRA and CDR2 is YSYEKL. The V end lost 1 base, the J end lost 6 bases, and 12 bases lay between the germline ends. The CDR3 region is CASSQGRQVDEKLFF. The CDR3 nucleotides read TGCGCCAGCAGCCAAGGTCGGCAGGTCGATGAAAAACTGTTTTTT.

The chain employs TRBV29-1 and TRBJ2-7; no reliable D call. The CDR3 covers 12 residues. V was shortened by 4 bases and J by 5 bases, with 12 bases between the two germline ends. The germline V gene has CDR1 SQVTM and CDR2 ANQGSEA. CDR3 coding DNA: TGCAGCGTTGCGGGCAGGATAGACGAGCAGTACTTC. This gives the protein CSVAGRIDEQYF.

This chain joins TRBV5-4 and TRBJ1-1; D is unclear. The germline V gene encodes CDR1 SGHNT and CDR2 YYREEE (reference sequence). The V and J ends lost 2 bases and 0 bases respectively, with 5 bases between them. The CDR3 consists of 13 residues. CDR3: CASSFNLNTEAFF. DNA of the CDR3: TGTGCCAGCAGCTTCAACCTGAACACTGAAGCTTTCTTT.

This clone appeared once. The chain joins TRBV7-2 to TRBJ1-5, with D possibly TRBD1 on 6 matching bases. The V end was cut by 4 bases, the J end by 5 bases, with 15 bases between. Germline loops: CDR1 SGHTA, CDR2 FQGNSA. The CDR3 totals 15 residues. The CDR3 region is CASSSQQGGDQPQHF. The DNA for the CDR3 is TGTGCCAGCAGCTCCCAACAGGGTGGGGATCAGCCCCAGCATTTT.

For this clone: Different DNA sequences within this sample yield the same CDR3. The CDR3 bases are TGCGCCAGCAGCTTGGAGGTGGATACGCAGTATTTT. This encodes CASSLEVDTQYF. The genes are TRBV5-1 and TRBJ2-3; D gene uncertain. The CDR3 has 12 residues. The germline V and J ends were trimmed by 0 bases and 6 bases, with 5 bases remaining between them. Per germline, CDR1 SGHRS and CDR2 YFSETQ.

The chain combines TRBV9 with TRBJ1-4; no definite D call. Germline loops: CDR1 SGDLS, CDR2 YYNGEE. This CDR3 contains 15 residues. V lost 0 bases and J 1 base, leaving 7 bases between the germline ends. CDR3 residues: CASSVGRLTNEKLFF. CDR3 DNA: TGTGCCAGCAGCGTAGGAAGACTAACTAATGAAAAACTGTTTTTT.